These 17 T cell receptor beta chains were all obtained from the same sample, sequenced in a study of CD8+ T cells in alopecia areata. Extracted RNA was reverse transcribed, and the resulting cDNA served as sequencing template. Produced via immunoSEQ multiplex PCR; TCRdb's table is partial and in-frame only. This table has about 110,000 clones, approximately 59% appearing once. Sample: CD8+ T cells sorted from blood. All receptors come from a human donor in good health.

This clone was found a few times. V and J are TRBV2 and TRBJ2-3; D is perhaps TRBD1 (6 bases). This CDR3 has 18 amino acids. The germline V and J ends were trimmed by 7 bases and 3 bases, with 26 bases remaining between them. The germline V gene encodes CDR1 SNHLY and CDR2 FYNNEI. CDR3 loop: CASTSAFHRVVRTDTQYF. The CDR3 region has the DNA TGTGCCAGCACCTCCGCTTTTCACAGGGTGGTGAGGACAGATACGCAGTATTTT.

This clone occurred a few times. The chain combines TRBV18 with TRBJ2-1, with D perhaps matching TRBD2 (5 bases). The germline V gene has CDR1 KGHSH and CDR2 LQKENI. The CDR3 is made up of 13 amino acids. V lost 7 bases and J lost 6, with 13 bases in between. CDR3 residues: CASCNDYCNEQFF. In DNA, the CDR3 is TGTGCCAGCTGTAACGACTATTGCAATGAGCAGTTCTTC.

The chain carries TRBV5-1 and TRBJ1-2, with TRBD1 identical over 8 bases. The CDR3 runs to 15 residues. In germline, CDR1 is SGHRS, CDR2 YFSETQ. Germline trimming cut 5 bases from V and 5 bases from J; bases unmatched to any gene: 11. The CDR3 reads CASRLRTGRGYGYTF. DNA of the CDR3: TGCGCCAGCAGGTTGCGGACAGGGAGGGGGTATGGCTACACCTTC. Full variable domain (missing parts from reference TRBV5-1 and TRBJ1-2): KAGVTQTPRYLIKTRGQQVTLSCSPISGHRSVSWYQQTPGQGLQFLFEYFSETQRNKGNFPGRFSGRQFSNSRSEMNVSTLELGDSALYLCASRLRTGRGYGYTFGSGTRLTVV.

This clone was seen once. This rearrangement joins TRBV7-2 to TRBJ1-4; perhaps TRBD1 as D (6 bases). V lost 1 base and J lost 8, with 23 bases in between. This CDR3 is built from 18 residues. Germline values: CDR1 SGHTA, CDR2 FQGNSA. The CDR3 spells CASSLEGPADGTIEKLFF. The CDR3 DNA sequence: TGTGCCAGCAGCTTAGAAGGTCCTGCGGACGGGACAATCGAAAAACTGTTTTTT.

Only one count was recorded for this clone. The chain links TRBV2 to TRBJ2-7; no firm D call. The V gene's germline CDR1 is SNHLY and CDR2 FYNNEI. This CDR3 spans 13 amino acids. V was clipped by 3 bases and J by 5 bases, with 11 bases between them. The DNA of the CDR3 is TGTGCCAGCAGTGACCTACGGATTGACGAGCAGTACTTC. Its translation is CASSDLRIDEQYF.

For this clone: Other nucleotide sequences from this sample produce the same CDR3. This chain connects TRBV27 to TRBJ2-7; 11 positions agree with TRBD1. The length of the CDR3 is 15 residues. J lost 1 base, V lost 2 bases, and 1 base had no gene match. The V gene's germline CDR1 is MNHEY and CDR2 SMNVEV (reference sequence). CDR3 residues: CASSLGTGGSYEQYF. CDR3 DNA sequence: TGTGCCAGCAGTTTAGGGACAGGGGGGTCCTACGAGCAGTACTTC.

This chain joins TRBV15 and TRBJ2-7; D is unresolved. The CDR3 spans 13 residues. Germline CDR1 is LNHNV and CDR2 is YYDKDF (reference sequence). Trimming stripped 0 bases from V and 5 bases from J, with 8 bases between. The DNA for the CDR3 is TGTGCCACCAGCAGAGAAAGGGCCCACGAGCAGTACTTC. As protein: CATSRERAHEQYF.

The CDR3 DNA sequence: TGTGCCAGCAGCTCCCTCGAGGGCAGCCCGGAGCTGTTTTTT. Encoded protein: CASSSLEGSPELFF. V is TRBV7-9 and J is TRBJ2-2; tentative D call: TRBD2 (5 bases). Germline CDR1 SEHNR, CDR2 FQNEAQ (reference sequence). The CDR3 totals 14 residues. V gave up 4 bases and J gave up 10 bases, with 16 bases separating them.

The CDR3, as DNA: TGTGCCAGCAGCTTAGGAGCCTACACAGATACGCAGTATTTT. This codes for CASSLGAYTDTQYF. The J gene is TRBJ2-3, the V gene TRBV13; D remains unclear. Germline V CDR1 and CDR2: PRHDT, FYEKMQ (reference sequence). This CDR3 region has 14 residues. V gave up 0 bases and J gave up 2 bases, with 6 bases separating them.

This chain connects TRBV13 to TRBJ2-2, with D possibly matching TRBD2 (6 bases). This CDR3 is built from 15 residues. Trimming stripped 2 bases from V and 4 bases from J, with 11 bases between. Germline V CDR1 and CDR2: PRHDT, FYEKMQ (reference sequence). DNA of the CDR3: TGTGCCAGCAGCTTACGCGGGACCTCCACCGGGGAGCTGTTTTTT. Amino acids: CASSLRGTSTGELFF.

This clone was counted a few times. The J gene is TRBJ2-5, the V gene TRBV27; a weak D match, TRBD1 (5 bases). Germline V lookup: CDR1 MNHEY, CDR2 SMNVEV (reference sequence). This CDR3 comprises 13 residues. V lost 5 bases and J lost 4, with 11 bases in between. The CDR3 region is CASSQGYTETQYF. CDR3 in DNA: TGTGCCAGCAGTCAGGGATATACAGAGACCCAGTACTTC.

V and J are TRBV7-9 and TRBJ2-1; 7 bases are a match to TRBD1. CDR3 length: 14 amino acids. Looked up from germline, CDR1 is SEHNR and CDR2 is FQNEAQ (reference sequence). V lost 6 bases to trimming and J lost 3 bases; unmatched junction nucleotides: 5. The CDR3 loop reads CASRGRGSYNEQFF. CDR3 nucleotide sequence: TGTGCCAGCAGGGGCAGGGGGAGCTACAATGAGCAGTTCTTC.

The chain joins TRBV2 to TRBJ2-2, with a weak D call TRBD2 (5 bases). Per germline, CDR1 SNHLY and CDR2 FYNNEI. The CDR3 runs 16 residues. V lost 1 base to trimming and J lost 4 bases, with 13 bases between them. The CDR3 loop is CASSEGVARGTGELFF. In nucleotides, the CDR3 is TGTGCCAGCAGTGAAGGGGTAGCGAGAGGCACCGGGGAGCTGTTTTTT.

The gene calls are TRBV5-1 and TRBJ2-4, with a tentative D call TRBD1 (6 bases). V was shortened by 3 bases and J by 6 bases, with 19 bases between the two germline ends. CDR1 SGHRS and CDR2 YFSETQ come from the germline V gene. This CDR3 region has 16 residues. The CDR3 coding sequence is TGCGCCAGCAGCTCGTACCCACAGGGCCCCCGAAACATTCAGTACTTC. This encodes CASSSYPQGPRNIQYF.

This clone occurred a few times. This chain uses TRBV25-1 with TRBJ2-1; 9 bases align to TRBD2. The CDR3 has 17 residues. Germline V gene data show CDR1 as MGHDK and CDR2 as SYGVNS. Germline trimming cut 1 base from V and 4 bases from J; bases unmatched to any gene: 8. The chain's CDR3 is CASSEFPSGESYNEQFF. CDR3 in DNA: TGTGCCAGCAGTGAATTCCCTAGCGGGGAGTCTTACAATGAGCAGTTCTTC.

This clone was seen only a few times. The CDR3 here is CSVERQGTSQETQYF. As DNA, the CDR3 is TGCAGCGTTGAACGACAGGGGACCTCTCAAGAGACCCAGTACTTC. The chain is built from TRBV29-1 and TRBJ2-5, with 8 bases identical to TRBD1. V shed 2 bases and J 2 bases; nucleotides not matched to a gene: 7. CDR3 length: 15 amino acids. Germline V gives CDR1 SQVTM, CDR2 ANQGSEA.

In this sample, this clone turned up a few times. In this CDR3 the conserved last residue, phenylalanine or tryptophan, is missing, so a read error is likely. Because the CDR3's place on the DNA is in doubt, the DNA is left out and the CDR3 is given as listed by TCRdb. The chain employs TRBV20-1 and TRBJ2-7; whether TRBD2, the table's D call, matches the DNA was not checked. The CDR3 region is 11 residues in length, termini included. Germline loops: CDR1 DFQATT, CDR2 SNEGSKA (reference sequence). CDR3 loop: CSARREVRASG.